The 26 T cell receptor beta chains given below trace back to one sample, sequenced in a study of identical twins. From the 5' RACE reads, TCRdb called clonotypes with MiXCR, one entry per CDR3 protein. Of roughly 690,000 distinct CDR3 sequences in the sample, 21% were seen once. The sample was also linked to a second study, of T cells expressing NK-cell markers.

The specimen was PBMCs. These receptors were taken from a woman younger than 30 in good health.

This clonotype was seen a few times. CDR3 residues: CASRKGQGAYEQYF. CDR3 bases: TGTGCCAGCAGGAAGGGACAGGGGGCCTACGAGCAGTACTTC. The chain is built from TRBV6-1 and TRBJ2-7; 11 positions match TRBD1. Germline V gene lookup returns CDR1 MNHNS and CDR2 SASEGT. V lost 6 bases and J lost 2; bases outside the gene matches: 3. The CDR3 consists of 14 residues.

This clonotype was counted between two and nine times. The genes are TRBV25-1 and TRBJ2-1, with 11 bases identical to TRBD2. Unmatched junction bases numbered 5, after V lost 3 bases and J lost 10 bases. CDR3 length: 14 residues. Germline values: CDR1 MGHDK, CDR2 SYGVNS. CDR3 loop: CASSDSGGAWEQFF. As DNA, the CDR3 is TGTGCCAGCAGTGATAGCGGGGGGGCGTGGGAGCAGTTCTTC.

In this sample, this clonotype turned up many times. The rearrangement uses TRBV5-1 and TRBJ2-2; perhaps TRBD1 as D (5 bases). CDR1 and CDR2 from the germline V gene are SGHRS and YFSETQ. The CDR3 is made up of 13 amino acids. The germline V and J ends were trimmed by 7 bases and 6 bases, with 13 bases remaining between them. Here the CDR3 DNA reads TGCGCCAGCCGTTCAGGGATCGCCGGGGAGCTGTTTTTT. As protein: CASRSGIAGELFF.

This clonotype was observed a few times. The chain recombines TRBV7-8 with TRBJ2-1; 10 bases are shared with TRBD1. From germline, CDR1 is SGHVS and CDR2 FQNEAQ. V lost 5 bases and J lost 8; bases outside the gene matches: 6. The CDR3 length is 14 residues. The CDR3 nucleotides read TGTGCCAGCAGCCAAGGGACAGGGGCCCATGAGCAGTTCTTC. It translates to CASSQGTGAHEQFF. The whole variable domain, remainder taken from reference TRBV7-8 and TRBJ2-1, is GAGVSQSPRYKVAKRGQDVALRCDPISGHVSLFWYQQALGQGPEFLTYFQNEAQLDKSGLPSDRFFAERPEGSVSTLKIQRTQQEDSAVYLCASSQGTGAHEQFFGPGTRLTVL.

This chain uses TRBV7-9 with TRBJ2-2; D perhaps matches TRBD1 (6 bases). Germline V gene lookup returns CDR1 SEHNR and CDR2 FQNEAQ (reference sequence). The CDR3 loop spans 13 amino acids. V was clipped by 11 bases and J by 5 bases, with 15 bases between them. The CDR3 loop reads CALRTEITGELFF. The CDR3 DNA reads TGTGCCCTGAGGACAGAGATTACCGGGGAGCTGTTTTTT.

This clonotype turned up a few times. The chain is built from TRBV5-5 and TRBJ1-4; TRBD1 aligns across 8 bases. The CDR3 has 15 amino acids. The J segment lost 3 bases and the V segment lost 4 bases, leaving 5 bases of the junction unmatched. Germline lookup yields CDR1 SGHKS and CDR2 YYEKEE (reference sequence). CDR3 in DNA: TGTGCCAGCAGCGACAGGGGATGGGCTAATGAAAAACTGTTTTTT. Translation gives CASSDRGWANEKLFF.

The chain couples TRBV5-5 to TRBJ2-6; D is ambiguous. Trimming cost V 2 bases and J 5 bases, with 17 bases left between them. The CDR3 has 17 amino acids. From germline, CDR1 is SGHKS and CDR2 YYEKEE (reference sequence). The CDR3 DNA reads as TGTGCCAGCAGCTTCCTGTCAATAAGTAGTCGGGCCAACGTCCTGACTTTC. Encoded protein: CASSFLSISSRANVLTF.

This clonotype was picked up a small number of times. The V call is TRBV11-2, the J call TRBJ2-5, with 7 nucleotides matching TRBD2. This CDR3 has 15 amino acids. J gave up 0 bases and V 4 bases, and 5 bases lay outside the gene matches. Per the germline V gene, CDR1 is SGHAT and CDR2 is FQNNGV. CDR3 residues: CASSSMGRDQETQYF. In nucleotides, the CDR3 is TGTGCCAGCAGCTCCATGGGGAGGGACCAAGAGACCCAGTACTTC.

This clonotype occurred many times. This chain joins TRBV29-1 and TRBJ2-3; TRBD2 is a possible D gene (5 bases). Germline V lookup: CDR1 SQVTM, CDR2 ANQGSEA. The ends were cut back, 1 base at V and 1 base at J, with 12 bases in the middle. The CDR3 spans 15 residues. The chain's CDR3 is CSVEGGDHGTDTQYF. CDR3 sequence (DNA): TGCAGCGTTGAAGGGGGAGATCACGGCACAGATACGCAGTATTTT.

The rearrangement links TRBV4-3 to TRBJ2-7; D may be TRBD2 (6 bases). CDR1 and CDR2 from the germline V gene are LGHNA and YSLEER. Between the trimmed V and J ends, which lost 4 bases and 0 bases, there was a span of 19 bases. This CDR3 is built from 17 residues. CDR3 region: CASSPVGPAGSSYEQYF. CDR3 bases: TGCGCCAGCAGCCCAGTGGGGCCAGCGGGTAGCTCCTACGAGCAGTACTTC.

The rearrangement links TRBV5-5 to TRBJ1-1; D is unclear. The germline CDR1 and CDR2 sequences are SGHKS and YYEKEE (reference sequence). V was trimmed by 1 base and J by 4 bases, leaving 11 bases between them. The CDR3 sequence is 14 residues long. CDR3 region: CASSLRGMGTEAFF. CDR3 sequence (DNA): TGTGCCAGCAGCTTGCGGGGTATGGGCACTGAAGCTTTCTTT.

This clonotype was counted a few times. The chain is built from TRBV20-1 and TRBJ2-5, with D tentatively TRBD2 (5 bases). The CDR3 totals 13 residues. Trimming stripped 6 bases from V and 3 bases from J, with 14 bases between. Germline loops: CDR1 DFQATT, CDR2 SNEGSKA (reference sequence). The CDR3 here is CSAPWTTKETQYF. Written as DNA, the CDR3 is TGCAGTGCCCCTTGGACGACTAAAGAGACCCAGTACTTC.

This clonotype appeared many times. This chain uses TRBV5-1 with TRBJ1-2, with D perhaps TRBD1 (5 bases). V lost 3 bases and J lost 6, with 15 bases in between. The CDR3 sequence is 14 residues long. In germline, CDR1 is SGHRS, CDR2 YFSETQ. The CDR3 loop is CASSSLDKGNGYTF. As DNA, the CDR3 is TGCGCCAGCAGCTCCTTAGACAAGGGGAATGGCTACACCTTC.

V is TRBV24-1 and J is TRBJ1-2, with TRBD1 as a possible D gene (6 bases). The CDR3 is 14 residues long. CDR1 is KGHDR, CDR2 SFDVKD, per germline. The ends were cut back, 0 bases at V and 3 bases at J, with 7 bases in the middle. The CDR3 reads CATSDLRQDYGYTF. CDR3 sequence (DNA): TGTGCCACCAGTGATTTGAGACAGGACTATGGCTACACCTTC.

This clonotype has just a few counts. The chain recombines TRBV20-1 with TRBJ2-3, with TRBD2 as a possible D gene (6 bases). With 5 bases removed from V and 6 bases from J, the gap between germline ends came to 21 bases. The CDR3 is 15 residues long. Germline CDR1 DFQATT, CDR2 SNEGSKA (reference sequence). The CDR3 sequence: CSAVAERVLSDTQYF. The CDR3 nucleotides are TGCAGTGCTGTGGCTGAGCGGGTACTCTCGGATACGCAGTATTTT.

This clonotype was counted a few times. The gene calls are TRBV20-1 and TRBJ1-1; the D is unclear. This CDR3 has 15 amino acids. The germline V gene encodes CDR1 DFQATT and CDR2 SNEGSKA (reference sequence). With 3 bases removed from V and 2 bases from J, the gap between germline ends came to 16 bases. The CDR3 is CSARKAPRGNTEAFF. In DNA form, the CDR3 reads TGCAGTGCTAGGAAAGCCCCCCGAGGTAACACTGAAGCTTTCTTT.

The V gene is TRBV20-1, the J gene TRBJ2-7; D tentatively reads TRBD1 or TRBD2 (5 bases each). V shed 1 base and J shed 3 bases, with 19 bases lying between them. The CDR3 has 16 amino acids. The germline V gene has CDR1 DFQATT and CDR2 SNEGSKA (reference sequence). CDR3 sequence reads: CSARGPGERGGYEQYF. The CDR3 DNA sequence: TGCAGTGCTAGAGGTCCCGGGGAAAGGGGCGGCTACGAGCAGTACTTC.

The genes are TRBV4-3 and TRBJ1-2; no reliable D call. The germline V gene has CDR1 LGHNA and CDR2 YSLEER. The CDR3 runs to 14 residues. Trimming took off 0 bases at V and 2 bases at J, with 7 bases between the two ends. CDR3 in DNA: TGCGCCAGCAGCCAAGATGGCAGGAACTATGGCTACACCTTC. Its translation is CASSQDGRNYGYTF.

The chain joins TRBV19 to TRBJ1-5; D gene uncertain. Trimming took off 5 bases at V and 3 bases at J, with 11 bases between the two ends. Germline lookup yields CDR1 LNHDA and CDR2 SQIVND (reference sequence). The CDR3 spans 14 residues. The CDR3 nucleotides are TGTGCCAGTAGTCAAGGGCTCGACAATCAGCCCCAGCATTTT. It codes for CASSQGLDNQPQHF.

CDR3 nucleotide sequence: TGTGCCAGCAGCCCACGGGCAGTGGGGACAGATACGCAGTATTTT. Translating gives CASSPRAVGTDTQYF. The rearrangement joins TRBV9 to TRBJ2-3; D not certain. Germline assignment: CDR1 SGDLS and CDR2 YYNGEE. This CDR3 is built from 15 residues. Between the trimmed V and J ends, which lost 4 bases and 3 bases, there was a span of 15 bases.

A few counts support this clonotype. V is TRBV20-1 and J is TRBJ2-7; D possibly corresponds to TRBD1 (6 bases). The germline V and J ends were trimmed by 6 bases and 4 bases, with 16 bases remaining between them. The CDR3 runs 13 residues. Germline V gives CDR1 DFQATT, CDR2 SNEGSKA (reference sequence). The CDR3 nucleotides read TGCAGTGCCCGTAAACAGGGAATTTACGAGCAGTACTTC. This codes for CSARKQGIYEQYF.

In its sample, this clonotype was seen many times. V usage is TRBV6-1 and J usage is TRBJ2-2; no clear D gene. The V gene lost 6 bases and the J gene lost 0 bases, with 8 bases spanning the gap. Germline assignment: CDR1 MNHNS and CDR2 SASEGT. This CDR3 is built from 14 residues. The CDR3 DNA follows: TGTGCCAGCAGCCCGCGGCCGAACACCGGGGAGCTGTTTTTT. It yields the protein CASSPRPNTGELFF.

This clonotype was found a few times. V usage is TRBV7-3 and J usage is TRBJ2-7; the D gene is possibly TRBD1 (6 bases). Germline CDR1 is SGHTA and CDR2 is FQGTGA. V lost 5 bases, J lost 7 bases, and 15 bases lay in between. The CDR3 totals 13 residues. DNA for the CDR3: TGTGCCAGCAGCCCAGGACAGAGTCAAGAGCAGTACTTC. The encoded protein is CASSPGQSQEQYF.

This clonotype was observed a few times. CDR3 residues: CSARSLAGVSEQYF. CDR3 DNA: TGCAGTGCTAGAAGTCTAGCGGGAGTGAGCGAGCAGTACTTC. This chain joins TRBV20-1 and TRBJ2-7; TRBD2 aligns across 10 bases. The CDR3 has 14 residues. Trimming removed 2 bases from V and 6 bases from J; junction bases left unmatched: 7. Germline V gene data show CDR1 as DFQATT and CDR2 as SNEGSKA (reference sequence).

This clonotype was counted ten times or more. The chain has TRBV15 and TRBJ2-7, with D possibly being TRBD1 (9 bases). Per germline, CDR1 LNHNV and CDR2 YYDKDF (reference sequence). The CDR3 consists of 16 residues. Trimming removed 2 bases from V and 5 bases from J, with 19 bases in between. CDR3 DNA sequence: TGTGCCACCAGCAGACCGGGGGGGACAGGGTCAAACGAGCAGTACTTC. Amino acids: CATSRPGGTGSNEQYF.

The sample holds many counts of this clonotype. The chain couples TRBV6-1 to TRBJ2-1; 7 bases map to TRBD1. This CDR3 spans 14 amino acids. Germline trimming cut 5 bases from V and 4 bases from J; bases unmatched to any gene: 5. Per the germline V gene, CDR1 is MNHNS and CDR2 is SASEGT. The CDR3 here is CASSLGQEYNEQFF. The CDR3 DNA follows: TGTGCCAGCAGTCTAGGACAGGAGTACAATGAGCAGTTCTTC.